This T cell receptor (beta chain) was identified in a study of beta chain features in type 1 diabetes. Study-wide points: In type 1 diabetes patients, VDJ junctions had fewer insertions; deletions at these junctions were more frequent. Shorter TCRB CDR3s, moderately but significantly so, were found in Type 1 diabetes patients in all four CD4+ subsets.

Isolated RNA was reverse transcribed in full, so expressed TCRB transcripts were sequenced. Using immunoSEQ multiplex PCR, the repertoire was profiled, and TCRdb retains in-frame clones only, with some absent. The sample yields hundreds of thousands of clones, 15% seen once. CDR1 SNHLY and CDR2 FYNNEI come from the germline V gene. V was pared by 10 bases and J by 4 bases, with 7 bases of the junction left unmatched. This CDR3 is 13 amino acids long. This clone was seen only once. Antigen specificity is unknown. The V gene is TRBV2, the J gene TRBJ2-1; 7 bases agree with TRBD1. The sample consisted of naive CD4+ T cells from blood. The clonotype originates from a man younger than 35 with type 1 diabetes. CDR3 protein: CATTGTEYNEQFF. In DNA, the CDR3 is TGTGCCACAACCGGGACAGAGTACAATGAGCAGTTCTTC.